A single sample is the source of the 7 T cell receptor beta chains below, sequenced in a study of blood T cell repertoires in COVID-19. TCRdb's copy holds only in-frame clones and misses some; the assay was immunoSEQ multiplex PCR. The top ten hold just over 1% of the sample, which has about 350,000 clones, about 88% seen once. Sequenced: PBMCs or T cells enriched from blood (not recorded which). The origin of the receptors is a woman between 25 and 40 years old who had been exposed to COVID-19.

The chain carries TRBV10-1 and TRBJ2-2, with a tentative D call TRBD2 (7 bases). From germline, CDR1 is WNHNN and CDR2 SYGVQD (reference sequence). Trimming took off 3 bases at V and 5 bases at J, with 13 bases between the two ends. CDR3 length: 15 amino acids. DNA of the CDR3: TGCGCCAGCAGTGACGGGGGGCGCCGGACCGGGGAGCTGTTTTTT. As protein: CASSDGGRRTGELFF.

The chain joins TRBV5-4 to TRBJ2-7; 7 bases fit TRBD2. This CDR3 is built from 13 residues. Germline lookup yields CDR1 SGHNT and CDR2 YYREEE (reference sequence). J lost 3 bases, V lost 3 bases, and 3 bases had no gene match. The CDR3 DNA reads as TGTGCCAGCAGCTCCGGGACTAACTACGAGCAGTACTTC. It is translated as CASSSGTNYEQYF.

This rearrangement joins TRBV10-1 to TRBJ2-3, with D possibly being TRBD1 (6 bases). In germline, CDR1 is WNHNN, CDR2 SYGVQD (reference sequence). Between the trimmed V and J ends, which lost 6 bases and 1 base, there was a span of 14 bases. The CDR3 has 15 residues. The CDR3, as DNA: TGCGCCAGCAGCCGGACAGAGGGCGGCACAGATACGCAGTATTTT. Translating it yields CASSRTEGGTDTQYF.

This rearrangement joins TRBV3-1 (or the pseudogene TRBV3-2) to TRBJ1-3, with D perhaps TRBD1 (5 bases). This CDR3 contains 16 residues. Germline CDR1 reads LGHDT; CDR2 reads YNNKEL (reference sequence). Trimming shortened V by 6 bases and J by 0 bases, and 15 bases separated the two germline ends. CDR3 DNA sequence: TGTGCCAGCAGATCTCCGGGACTCAGCTCTGGAAACACCATATATTTT. It yields the protein CASRSPGLSSGNTIYF.

The gene calls are TRBV12-5 and TRBJ2-7; the D gene is possibly TRBD1 (6 bases). V lost 2 bases, J lost 0 bases, and 17 bases lay in between. Germline V gives CDR1 LGHNT, CDR2 FRNRAP. The CDR3 loop spans 17 amino acids. CDR3 sequence reads: CASGLPWGQGSSYEQYF. The DNA for the CDR3 is TGTGCTAGTGGTTTGCCCTGGGGCCAGGGGAGCTCCTACGAGCAGTACTTC.

This chain connects TRBV9 to TRBJ1-1; TRBD1 matches at 8 bases. The CDR3 contains 15 residues. Germline V gene data show CDR1 as SGDLS and CDR2 as YYNGEE. The V and J ends lost 4 bases and 4 bases, in that order; junction bases with no gene match: 9. The CDR3 region is CASSPWTGTGTEAFF. In nucleotides, the CDR3 is TGTGCCAGCAGCCCCTGGACAGGGACTGGCACTGAAGCTTTCTTT. Filled out from reference TRBV9 and TRBJ1-1, the complete variable domain reads DSGVTQTPKHLITATGQRVTLRCSPRSGDLSVYWYQQSLDQGLQFLIQYYNGEERAKGNILERFSAQQFPDLHSELNLSSLELGDSALYFCASSPWTGTGTEAFFGQGTRLTVV.

The V and J genes are TRBV14 and TRBJ2-3, with D maybe TRBD1 (6 bases). The germline V gene encodes CDR1 SGHDN and CDR2 FVKESK. V was clipped by 3 bases and J by 4 bases, with 11 bases between them. CDR3 length: 14 residues. CDR3 in DNA: TGTGCCAGCAGCCAGCTTGGGGGCGCAGATACGCAGTATTTT. It encodes CASSQLGGADTQYF.